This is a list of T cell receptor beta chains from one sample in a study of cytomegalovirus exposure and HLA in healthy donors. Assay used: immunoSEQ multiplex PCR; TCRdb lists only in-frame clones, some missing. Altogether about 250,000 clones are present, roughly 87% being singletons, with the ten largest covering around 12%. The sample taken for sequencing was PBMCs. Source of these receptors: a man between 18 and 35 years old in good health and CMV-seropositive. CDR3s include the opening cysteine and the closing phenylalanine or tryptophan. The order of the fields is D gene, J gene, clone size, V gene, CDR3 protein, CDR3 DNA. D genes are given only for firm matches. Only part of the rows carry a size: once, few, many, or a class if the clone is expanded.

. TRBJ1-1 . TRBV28 CASILKWELNTEAFF TGTGCCAGCATCCTTAAATGGGAGTTGAACACTGAAGCTTTCTTT
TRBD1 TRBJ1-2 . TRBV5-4 CASSRPGTGVGYGYTF TGTGCCAGCAGCCGCCCCGGGACAGGGGTAGGGTATGGCTACACCTTC
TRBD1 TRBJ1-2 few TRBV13 CASSWGQSYGYTF TGTGCCAGCAGCTGGGGACAGAGCTATGGCTACACCTTC
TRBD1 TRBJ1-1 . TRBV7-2 CASSLQGDGTEAFF TGTGCCAGCAGCTTACAGGGGGACGGGACTGAAGCTTTCTTT
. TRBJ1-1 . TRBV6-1 CASSTDSTGNTEAFF TGTGCCAGCAGTACGGATTCGACAGGGAACACTGAAGCTTTCTTT
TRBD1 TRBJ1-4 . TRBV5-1 CASSLGQGTEKLFF TGCGCCAGCAGCCTGGGACAGGGAACTGAAAAACTGTTTTTT
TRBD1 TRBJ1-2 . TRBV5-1 CASSLGDRGSGYTF TGCGCCAGCAGCTTGGGAGACAGGGGAAGTGGCTACACCTTC
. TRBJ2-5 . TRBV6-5 CASSYWVGETQYF TGTGCCAGCAGTTACTGGGTGGGAGAGACCCAGTACTTC
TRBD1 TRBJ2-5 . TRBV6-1 CASSDRQGGETQYF TGTGCCAGCAGTGACAGACAGGGGGGAGAGACCCAGTACTTC
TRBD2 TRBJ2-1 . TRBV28 CASSLLLAGESYNEQFF TGTGCCAGCAGTTTACTCTTAGCGGGAGAGTCCTACAATGAGCAGTTCTTC
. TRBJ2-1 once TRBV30 CAWSVSRAPYNEQFF TGTGCCTGGAGTGTATCGAGGGCCCCCTACAATGAGCAGTTCTTC
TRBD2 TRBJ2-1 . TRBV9 CASSYAQGGSANEQFF TGTGCCAGCAGCTACGCCCAGGGCGGGAGCGCCAATGAGCAGTTCTTC
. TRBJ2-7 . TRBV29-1 CSVRQGGVGEQYF TGCAGCGTTCGTCAAGGGGGGGTTGGTGAGCAGTACTTC
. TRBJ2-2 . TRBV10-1 CASRISSAGFLIYRMELFF TGCGCCAGCAGGATCAGCTCGGCGGGGTTCCTTATTTACCGGATGGAGCTGTTTTTT
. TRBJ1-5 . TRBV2 CASAEDLEPQHF TGTGCCAGCGCCGAGGACCTGGAGCCCCAGCATTTT
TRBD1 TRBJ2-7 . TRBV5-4 CASSVGQGAAHEQYF TGTGCCAGCAGCGTAGGACAGGGGGCGGCCCACGAGCAGTACTTC
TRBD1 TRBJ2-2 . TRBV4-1 CASSQGGRGQNTGELFF TGCGCCAGCAGCCAAGGGGGAAGGGGGCAGAACACCGGGGAGCTGTTTTTT
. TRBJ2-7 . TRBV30 CAWSALSYEQYF TGTGCCTGGAGTGCCCTTTCCTACGAGCAGTACTTC